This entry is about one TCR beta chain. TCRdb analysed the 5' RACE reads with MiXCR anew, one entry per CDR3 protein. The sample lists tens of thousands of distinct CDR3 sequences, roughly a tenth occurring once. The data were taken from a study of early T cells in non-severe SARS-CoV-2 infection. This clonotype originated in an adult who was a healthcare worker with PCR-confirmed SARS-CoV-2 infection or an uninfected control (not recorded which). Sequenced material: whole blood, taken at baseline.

This CDR3 is CASSSIRGQGGLIGYTF. In nucleotides, the CDR3 is TGTGCCAGCAGCTCCATACGGGGACAGGGGGGACTAATCGGCTACACCTTC. V and J are TRBV7-9 and TRBJ1-2; TRBD1 matches 11 bases. This CDR3 spans 17 amino acids. V dropped 4 bases and J dropped 8; count of bases not matched to a gene: 15. Germline V gene lookup returns CDR1 SEHNR and CDR2 FQNEAQ (reference sequence).